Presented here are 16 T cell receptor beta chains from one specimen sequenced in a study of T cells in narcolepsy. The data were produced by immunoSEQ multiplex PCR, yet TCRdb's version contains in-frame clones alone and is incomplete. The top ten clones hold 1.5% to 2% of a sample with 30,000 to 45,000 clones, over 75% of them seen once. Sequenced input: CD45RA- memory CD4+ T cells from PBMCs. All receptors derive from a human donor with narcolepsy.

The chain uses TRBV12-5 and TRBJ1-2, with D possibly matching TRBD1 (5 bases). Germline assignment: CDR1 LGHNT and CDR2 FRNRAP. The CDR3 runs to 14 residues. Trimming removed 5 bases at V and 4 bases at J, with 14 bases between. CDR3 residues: CASGPGGVSYGYTF. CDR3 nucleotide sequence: TGTGCTAGTGGTCCCGGGGGGGTGAGCTATGGCTACACCTTC.

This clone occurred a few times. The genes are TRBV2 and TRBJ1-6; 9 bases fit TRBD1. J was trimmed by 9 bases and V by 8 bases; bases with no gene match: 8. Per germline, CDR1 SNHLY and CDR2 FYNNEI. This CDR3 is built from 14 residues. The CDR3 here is CASCDRTGVSPLHF. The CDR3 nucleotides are TGTGCCAGCTGCGACCGGACAGGGGTTTCACCCCTCCACTTT.

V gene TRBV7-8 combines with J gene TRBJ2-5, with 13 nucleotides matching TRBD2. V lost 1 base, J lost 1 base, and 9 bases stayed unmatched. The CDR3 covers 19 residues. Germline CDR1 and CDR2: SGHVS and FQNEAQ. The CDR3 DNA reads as TGTGCCAGCAGCTTAGTGCCGCCTGGGACTAGCGGGGTCCAAGAGACCCAGTACTTC. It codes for CASSLVPPGTSGVQETQYF. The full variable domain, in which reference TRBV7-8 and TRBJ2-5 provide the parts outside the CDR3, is GAGVSQSPRYKVAKRGQDVALRCDPISGHVSLFWYQQALGQGPEFLTYFQNEAQLDKSGLPSDRFFAERPEGSVSTLKIQRTQQEDSAVYLCASSLVPPGTSGVQETQYFGPGTRLLVL.

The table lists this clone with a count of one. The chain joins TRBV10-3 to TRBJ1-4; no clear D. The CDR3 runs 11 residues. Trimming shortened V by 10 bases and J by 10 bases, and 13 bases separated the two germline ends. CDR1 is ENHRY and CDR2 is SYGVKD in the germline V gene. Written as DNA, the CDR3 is TGTGCCAGCCGGACCGCCGCAAAACTGTTTTTT. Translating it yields CASRTAAKLFF.

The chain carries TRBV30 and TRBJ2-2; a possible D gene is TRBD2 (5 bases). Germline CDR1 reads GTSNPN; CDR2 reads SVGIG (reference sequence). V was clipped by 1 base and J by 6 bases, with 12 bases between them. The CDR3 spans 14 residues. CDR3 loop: CAWSAVARAGELFF. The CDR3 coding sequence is TGTGCCTGGAGTGCGGTAGCGAGAGCCGGGGAGCTGTTTTTT.

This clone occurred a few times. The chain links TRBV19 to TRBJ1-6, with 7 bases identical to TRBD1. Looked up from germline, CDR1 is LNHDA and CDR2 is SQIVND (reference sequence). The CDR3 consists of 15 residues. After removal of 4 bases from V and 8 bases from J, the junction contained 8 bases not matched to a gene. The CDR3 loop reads CASSKDRKGDSPLHF. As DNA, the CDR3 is TGTGCCAGTAGTAAGGACAGGAAAGGGGATTCACCCCTCCACTTT.

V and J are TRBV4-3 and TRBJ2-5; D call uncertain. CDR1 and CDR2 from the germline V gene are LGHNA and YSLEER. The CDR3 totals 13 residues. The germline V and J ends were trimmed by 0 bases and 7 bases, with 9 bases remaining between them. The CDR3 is CASSQEFIGTQYF. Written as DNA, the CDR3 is TGCGCCAGCAGCCAAGAGTTTATCGGGACCCAGTACTTC.

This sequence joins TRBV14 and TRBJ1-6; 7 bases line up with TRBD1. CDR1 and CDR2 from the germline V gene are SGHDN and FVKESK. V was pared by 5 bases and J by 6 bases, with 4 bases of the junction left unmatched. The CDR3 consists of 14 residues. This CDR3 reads CASSMGQINSPLHF. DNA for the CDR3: TGTGCCAGCAGCATGGGACAGATTAATTCACCCCTCCACTTT.

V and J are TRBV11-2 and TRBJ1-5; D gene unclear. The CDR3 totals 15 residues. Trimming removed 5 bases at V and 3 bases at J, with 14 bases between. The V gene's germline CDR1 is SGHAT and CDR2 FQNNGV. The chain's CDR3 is CASSLGGGTNQPQHF. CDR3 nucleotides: TGTGCCAGCAGCCTCGGCGGCGGAACCAATCAGCCCCAGCATTTT.

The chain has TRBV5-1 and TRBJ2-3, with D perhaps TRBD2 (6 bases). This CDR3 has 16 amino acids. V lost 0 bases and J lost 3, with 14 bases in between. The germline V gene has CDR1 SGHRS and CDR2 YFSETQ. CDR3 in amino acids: CASSLEGGARTDTQYF. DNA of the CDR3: TGCGCCAGCAGCTTGGAGGGCGGGGCCCGAACAGATACGCAGTATTTT.

The CDR3 is CASSFNRDGYTF. DNA of the CDR3: TGTGCCAGCAGCTTCAACAGGGACGGCTACACCTTC. The chain has TRBV7-9 and TRBJ1-2, with D possibly being TRBD1 (6 bases). Germline V gene lookup returns CDR1 SEHNR and CDR2 FQNEAQ (reference sequence). V was pared by 3 bases and J by 8 bases, with 10 bases between. The CDR3 sequence is 12 residues long.

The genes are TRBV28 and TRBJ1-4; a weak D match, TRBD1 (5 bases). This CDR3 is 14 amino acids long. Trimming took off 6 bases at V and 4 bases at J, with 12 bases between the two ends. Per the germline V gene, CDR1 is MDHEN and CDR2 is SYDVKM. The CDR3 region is CASSKWDGNEKLFF. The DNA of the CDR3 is TGTGCCAGCAGCAAGTGGGACGGTAATGAAAAACTGTTTTTT.

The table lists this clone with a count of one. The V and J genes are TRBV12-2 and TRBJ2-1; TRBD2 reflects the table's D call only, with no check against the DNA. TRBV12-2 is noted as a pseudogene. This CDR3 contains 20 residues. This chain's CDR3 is CASRLALSGSTSNAYNEQFF. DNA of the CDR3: TGTGCAAGTCGCTTAGCTCTATCTGGGAGCACGTCTAACGCATACAATGAGCAGTTCTTC.

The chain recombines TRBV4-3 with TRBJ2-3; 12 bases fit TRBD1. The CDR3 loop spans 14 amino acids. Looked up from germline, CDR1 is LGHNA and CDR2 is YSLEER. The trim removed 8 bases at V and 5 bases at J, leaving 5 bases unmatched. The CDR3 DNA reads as TGCGCCAGCTCGGGACAGGGGGCGGGAGATACGCAGTATTTT. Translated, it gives CASSGQGAGDTQYF.

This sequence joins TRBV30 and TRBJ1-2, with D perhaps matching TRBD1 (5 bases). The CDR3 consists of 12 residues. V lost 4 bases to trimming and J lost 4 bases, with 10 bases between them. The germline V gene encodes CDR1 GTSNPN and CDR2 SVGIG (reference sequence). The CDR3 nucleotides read TGTGCCTGGATGGCAGGGTCCTATGGCTACACCTTC. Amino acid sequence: CAWMAGSYGYTF.

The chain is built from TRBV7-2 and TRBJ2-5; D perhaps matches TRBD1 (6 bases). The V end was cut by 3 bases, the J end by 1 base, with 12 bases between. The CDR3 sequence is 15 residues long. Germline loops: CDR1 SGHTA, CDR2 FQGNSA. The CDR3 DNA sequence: TGTGCCAGCAGCTTCGTCCAAGGGGGCCAAGAGACCCAGTACTTC. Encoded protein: CASSFVQGGQETQYF.